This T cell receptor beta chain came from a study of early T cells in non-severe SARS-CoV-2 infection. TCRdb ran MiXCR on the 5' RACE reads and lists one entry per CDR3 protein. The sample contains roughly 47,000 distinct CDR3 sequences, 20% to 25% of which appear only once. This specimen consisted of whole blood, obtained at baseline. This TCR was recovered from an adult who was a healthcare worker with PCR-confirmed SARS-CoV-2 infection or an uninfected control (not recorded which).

CDR3 nucleotides: TGCGCCAGCAGGATAGGATGGGGGAACCCCGCCCACGAGACCCAGTACTTC. Translating it yields CASRIGWGNPAHETQYF. V gene TRBV4-1 combines with J gene TRBJ2-5; possibly TRBD1 or TRBD2 for D (5 bases each). The V gene lost 6 bases and the J gene lost 5 bases, with 25 bases spanning the gap. This CDR3 has 17 residues. In germline, CDR1 is MGHRA, CDR2 YSYEKL.